The 11 T cell receptor beta chains below were found in one sample sequenced in a study of technical replicates of blood from a handful of donors. Using immunoSEQ multiplex PCR, the repertoire was profiled, and TCRdb retains in-frame clones only, with some absent. Among 85,000 or so clones listed, around 94% were seen once. The sample consisted of T cells isolated from PBMCs. These receptors were collected from a human donor in good health.

The rearrangement links TRBV2 to TRBJ2-7; TRBD1 agrees at 8 bases. The CDR3 length is 15 residues. Germline CDR1 reads SNHLY; CDR2 reads FYNNEI. V lost 1 base and J lost 4; bases outside the gene matches: 6. This chain's CDR3 is CASSEDGQGLYEQYF. CDR3 DNA: TGTGCCAGCAGTGAAGACGGACAGGGACTTTACGAGCAGTACTTC.

The chain combines TRBV28 with TRBJ1-1, with 7 bases matching TRBD1. CDR1 MDHEN and CDR2 SYDVKM come from the germline V gene. With V trimmed by 5 bases and J by 0 bases, 9 bases remained unmatched. The CDR3 extends over 16 amino acids. The DNA of the CDR3 is TGTGCCAGCAGTCCGGGGACAGCTAAACTGAACACTGAAGCTTTCTTT. It translates to CASSPGTAKLNTEAFF. The whole variable domain, remainder taken from reference TRBV28 and TRBJ1-1, is DVKVTQSSRYLVKRTGEKVFLECVQDMDHENMFWYRQDPGLGLRLIYFSYDVKMKEKGDIPEGYSVSREKKERFSLILESASTNQTSMYLCASSPGTAKLNTEAFFGQGTRLTVV.

The chain combines TRBV2 with TRBJ2-1; D possibly corresponds to TRBD2 (7 bases). Per the germline V gene, CDR1 is SNHLY and CDR2 is FYNNEI. This CDR3 is 18 amino acids long. V shed 0 bases and J shed 6 bases, with 21 bases lying between them. CDR3 region: CASSEALTGGLVSNEQFF. In DNA form, the CDR3 reads TGTGCCAGCAGTGAAGCGCTTACGGGGGGCTTAGTAAGCAATGAGCAGTTCTTC. Full variable domain (rest looked up from reference TRBV2 and TRBJ2-1): EPEVTQTPSHQVTQMGQEVILRCVPISNHLYFYWYRQILGQKVEFLVSFYNNEISEKSEIFDDQFSVERPDGSNFTLKIRSTKLEDSAMYFCASSEALTGGLVSNEQFFGPGTRLTVL.

This sequence joins TRBV7-9 and TRBJ2-7; 9 positions match TRBD2. CDR3 length: 16 residues. J was trimmed by 7 bases and V by 5 bases; bases with no gene match: 15. CDR1 and CDR2 from the germline V gene are SEHNR and FQNEAQ (reference sequence). The CDR3 DNA follows: TGTGCCAGCAGCGGGGAAACTAGCGGGTATGTCCGGGAGCAGTACTTC. As protein: CASSGETSGYVREQYF.

This clone was seen just once. The chain joins TRBV6-5 to TRBJ1-1, with a tentative D call TRBD1 (5 bases). The length of the CDR3 is 15 residues. Trimming took 0 bases from V and 6 from J, leaving 14 bases between them. Germline CDR1 reads MNHEY; CDR2 reads SVGAGI. The chain's CDR3 is CASSYSPGTGAEAFF. The CDR3 nucleotides are TGTGCCAGCAGTTACTCCCCCGGGACGGGGGCTGAAGCTTTCTTT.

This clone was counted once. The chain joins TRBV19 to TRBJ1-4; maybe TRBD1 (5 bases). Germline V gives CDR1 LNHDA, CDR2 SQIVND (reference sequence). The CDR3 loop spans 17 amino acids. Between the trimmed V and J ends, which lost 1 base and 0 bases, there was a span of 12 bases. The CDR3 DNA reads TGTGCCAGTAGTATAGGGGGACTCCTTGCAACTAATGAAAAACTGTTTTTT. As protein: CASSIGGLLATNEKLFF.

This chain joins TRBV30 and TRBJ1-3; a possible D gene is TRBD1 (6 bases). CDR3 length equals 13 residues. Germline CDR1 GTSNPN, CDR2 SVGIG (reference sequence). The V end lost 7 bases, the J end lost 4 bases, and 14 bases lay between the germline ends. The CDR3 nucleotides read TGTGCCTCTGGGAGGGGGTCGGGAAACACCATATATTTT. Its translation: CASGRGSGNTIYF.

The chain employs TRBV15 and TRBJ1-5; TRBD1 might be the D (5 bases). The ends were cut back, 1 base at V and 0 bases at J, with 10 bases in the middle. The germline CDR1 and CDR2 sequences are LNHNV and YYDKDF (reference sequence). The CDR3 runs to 16 residues. The DNA for the CDR3 is TGTGCCACCAGCAGAGGACAGACATATAGCAATCAGCCCCAGCATTTT. Its translation: CATSRGQTYSNQPQHF. Full variable domain (rest looked up from reference TRBV15 and TRBJ1-5): DAMVIQNPRYQVTQFGKPVTLSCSQTLNHNVMYWYQQKSSQAPKLLFHYYDKDFNNEADTPDNFQSRRPNTSFCFLDIRSPGLGDTAMYLCATSRGQTYSNQPQHFGDGTRLSIL.

This clone was found once. This chain uses TRBV2 with TRBJ2-2; TRBD1 matches at 10 bases. J lost 6 bases, V lost 7 bases, and 8 bases had no gene match. This CDR3 has 15 amino acids. Germline V lookup: CDR1 SNHLY, CDR2 FYNNEI. CDR3 DNA: TGTGCCAGCATGTCAGGGACAGGGGCGGCCGGGGAGCTGTTTTTT. Its translation: CASMSGTGAAGELFF.

Of note for this clone: A read error may produce the germline difference seen at one junction end. This rearrangement joins TRBV7-6 to TRBJ1-1; 8 nucleotides match TRBD1. The CDR3 contains 12 residues. The V gene's germline CDR1 is SGHVS and CDR2 FNYEAQ. The CDR3 DNA is TGTGCCAGCAGCTTAGGGTCCGGGGGACAGGTCTTT. This translates into CASSLGSGGQVF.

This sequence joins TRBV29-1 and TRBJ2-3; possible D gene TRBD2, 6 bases. The CDR3 contains 12 residues. The V end lost 6 bases, the J end lost 10 bases, and 17 bases lay between the germline ends. CDR1 and CDR2 from the germline V gene are SQVTM and ANQGSEA. The CDR3 DNA is TGCAGCGTCAAAATTCCTAGCGAGGCGCAGTATTTT. As protein: CSVKIPSEAQYF.